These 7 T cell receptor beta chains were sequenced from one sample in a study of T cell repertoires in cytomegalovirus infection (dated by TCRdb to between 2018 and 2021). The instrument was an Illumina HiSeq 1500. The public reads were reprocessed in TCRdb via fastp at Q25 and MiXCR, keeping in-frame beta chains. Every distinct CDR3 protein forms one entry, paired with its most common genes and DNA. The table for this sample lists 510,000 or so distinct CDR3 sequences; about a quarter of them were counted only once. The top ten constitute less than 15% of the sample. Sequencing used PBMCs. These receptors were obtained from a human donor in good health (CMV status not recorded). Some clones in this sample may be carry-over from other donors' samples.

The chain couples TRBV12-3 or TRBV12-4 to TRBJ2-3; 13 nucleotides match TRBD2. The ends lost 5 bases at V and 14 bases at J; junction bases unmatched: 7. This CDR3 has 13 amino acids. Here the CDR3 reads CASSPLTSGRRYF. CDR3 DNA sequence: TGTGCCAGCAGTCCTTTGACTAGCGGGAGGAGGTATTTT.

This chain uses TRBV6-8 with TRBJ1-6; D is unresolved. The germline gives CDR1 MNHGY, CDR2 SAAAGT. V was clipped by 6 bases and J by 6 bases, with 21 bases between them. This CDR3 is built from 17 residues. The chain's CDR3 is CASRPRAAGISNSPLHF. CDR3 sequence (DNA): TGTGCCAGCAGGCCTCGGGCGGCGGGAATAAGTAATTCACCCCTCCACTTT.

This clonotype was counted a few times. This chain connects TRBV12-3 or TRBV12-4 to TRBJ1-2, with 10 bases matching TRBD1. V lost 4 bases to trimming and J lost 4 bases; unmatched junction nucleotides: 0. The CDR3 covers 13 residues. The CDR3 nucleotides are TGTGCCAGCAGTTGGACAGGGGGCTATGGCTACACCTTC. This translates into CASSWTGGYGYTF.

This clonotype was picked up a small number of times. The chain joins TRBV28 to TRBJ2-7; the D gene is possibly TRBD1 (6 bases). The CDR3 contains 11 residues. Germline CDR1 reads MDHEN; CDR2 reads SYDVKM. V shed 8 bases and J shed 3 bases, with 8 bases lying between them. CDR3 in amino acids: CASRTVYEQYF. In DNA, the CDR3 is TGTGCCAGCCGGACAGTCTACGAGCAGTACTTC.

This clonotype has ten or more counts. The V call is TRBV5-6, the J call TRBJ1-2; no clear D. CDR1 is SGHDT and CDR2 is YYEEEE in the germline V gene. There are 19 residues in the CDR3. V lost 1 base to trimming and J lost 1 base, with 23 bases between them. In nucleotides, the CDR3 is TGTGCCAGCAGCTTGAGCCCCTTTGTTGATTTAACAAGTAACTATGGCTACACCTTC. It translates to CASSLSPFVDLTSNYGYTF.

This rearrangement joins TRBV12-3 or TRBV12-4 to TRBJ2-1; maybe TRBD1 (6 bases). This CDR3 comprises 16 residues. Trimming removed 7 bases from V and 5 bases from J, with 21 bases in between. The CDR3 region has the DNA TGTGCCAGCAAGGGGGTATTGGGTACTTTTCACAATGAGCAGTTCTTC. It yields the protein CASKGVLGTFHNEQFF.

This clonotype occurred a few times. The CDR3 region is CASSYTSEYLFSEQFF. The CDR3 DNA reads as TGTGCCAGCAGCTATACTAGCGAATATTTGTTTAGTGAGCAGTTCTTC. This chain links TRBV7-6 with TRBJ2-1; 7 bases map to TRBD2. The V and J ends lost 4 bases and 9 bases, in that order; junction bases with no gene match: 15. The germline CDR1 and CDR2 sequences are SGHVS and FNYEAQ. The CDR3 totals 16 residues. Drawing the rest from reference TRBV7-6 and TRBJ2-1, the complete variable domain is GAGVSQSPRYKVTKRGQDVALRCDPISGHVSLYWYRQALGQGPEFLTYFNYEAQQDKSGLPNDRFSAERPEGSISTLTIQRTEQRDSAMYRCASSYTSEYLFSEQFFGPGTRLTVL.